Here is one T cell receptor beta chain with its context. The antigen is unknown. Germline-derived CDR1 and CDR2 are MNHEY and SVGAGI. This CDR3 has 14 amino acids. The V end lost 6 bases, the J end lost 1 base, and 10 bases lay between the germline ends. The data are from a study of cytomegalovirus exposure and HLA in healthy donors. Findings and limits, study-wide: Fewer N-insertions than the roughly 670-donor mean were reportedly shown by an Asian-associated ancestry cluster in a later analysis. Accounts indicate the classifier identified cytomegalovirus status with strong specificity and sensitivity.

Amplification used 60 Vbeta primers and 13 Jbeta primers. Profiled with immunoSEQ multiplex PCR; TCRdb holds only in-frame clones, not every one. This sample's table reports fewer than 85,000 clones. Sequencing was performed on PBMCs. This chain uses TRBV6-5 with TRBJ1-5, with a tentative D call TRBD1 (5 bases). The receptor was derived from a female donor in good health and CMV-seropositive. The CDR3 bases are TGTGCCAGCAGGAAACAGGCCAGCAATCAGCCCCAGCATTTT. This gives the protein CASRKQASNQPQHF.